The present TCR beta chain was sequenced within a study of lymphopenia after photon versus proton radiotherapy. For this clone: The antigen remains unidentified.

Only in-frame clones appear in the TCRdb table, and some are missing; sequencing was by immunoSEQ multiplex PCR. The sample includes more than 25,000 clones, around 90% of them seen just once. Points from the study as a whole: Larger post-nadir TCR diversity loss correlated inversely with survival in deceased patients.

J was trimmed by 11 bases and V by 3 bases; bases with no gene match: 3. The germline CDR1 and CDR2 sequences are LNHDA and SQIVND (reference sequence). The CDR3 is 12 residues long. This specimen was peripheral blood, taken from a patient treated with photon-based radiotherapy. V and J are TRBV19 and TRBJ2-4; 8 nucleotides line up with TRBD2. This sequence was found in a man aged 50-60 years with gastric cancer. The CDR3 is CASSIRGGFQYF. In DNA form, the CDR3 reads TGTGCCAGTAGTATCCGGGGGGGCTTTCAGTACTTC.